The source of this T cell receptor (beta chain) is a study of identical twins. In this sample, this clonotype turned up many times. This CDR3 has 15 amino acids. V lost 5 bases, J lost 3 bases, and 17 bases lay in between. TCRdb analysed the 5' RACE reads with MiXCR anew, one entry per CDR3 protein. In the table there are 690,000 or so distinct CDR3 sequences, about 9.4% of which are singletons. The sample also formed part of further work on yellow fever vaccine responses in identical twins.

The sequencing sample was made of PBMCs. The sequence derives from a young woman in good health. The chain employs TRBV12-3 or TRBV12-4 and TRBJ2-7; D tentatively reads TRBD1 or TRBD2 (5 bases each). CDR3 DNA sequence: TGTGCCAGCAGTCCCCGGACCCCGGGACGCTACGAGCAGTACTTC. It yields the protein CASSPRTPGRYEQYF.